These 3 T cell receptor beta chains came from one sample sequenced in a study of cytomegalovirus exposure and HLA in healthy donors. Here immunoSEQ multiplex PCR was the method, and the copy in TCRdb shows in-frame clones only, minus some. Of 110,000 or so clones in the sample, around 82% were seen once. Sequenced: PBMCs. The receptors were sampled from a young woman in good health and CMV-seronegative.

CDR3 nucleotides: TGTGCCAGCAGCTTGACAGGGGAAGGCTACGAGCAGTACTTC. Protein product: CASSLTGEGYEQYF. The gene calls are TRBV12-1 and TRBJ2-7; the table's TRBD1 call for D was not verified on the DNA. TRBV12-1 is given as a pseudogene. This CDR3 region has 14 residues.

Written as DNA, the CDR3 is TGCAGCGCCGAAACAGGATCCTACGAGCAGTACTTC. It is translated as CSAETGSYEQYF. This chain connects TRBV29-1 to TRBJ2-7; the D gene is possibly TRBD1 (5 bases). The CDR3 runs 12 residues. In germline, CDR1 is SQVTM, CDR2 ANQGSEA. Trimming cost V 7 bases and J 1 base, with 11 bases left between them.

This clone was observed once. CDR3 sequence reads: CASIFRLGLAGEDTQYF. CDR3 DNA: TGTGCCAGCATCTTCCGGTTGGGACTAGCGGGGGAAGATACGCAGTATTTT. The chain couples TRBV27 to TRBJ2-3; 14 positions agree with TRBD2. There are 17 residues in the CDR3. Trimming at V came to 7 bases and at J to 5 bases, leaving 11 bases not matched to a gene. Germline assignment: CDR1 MNHEY and CDR2 SMNVEV (reference sequence).